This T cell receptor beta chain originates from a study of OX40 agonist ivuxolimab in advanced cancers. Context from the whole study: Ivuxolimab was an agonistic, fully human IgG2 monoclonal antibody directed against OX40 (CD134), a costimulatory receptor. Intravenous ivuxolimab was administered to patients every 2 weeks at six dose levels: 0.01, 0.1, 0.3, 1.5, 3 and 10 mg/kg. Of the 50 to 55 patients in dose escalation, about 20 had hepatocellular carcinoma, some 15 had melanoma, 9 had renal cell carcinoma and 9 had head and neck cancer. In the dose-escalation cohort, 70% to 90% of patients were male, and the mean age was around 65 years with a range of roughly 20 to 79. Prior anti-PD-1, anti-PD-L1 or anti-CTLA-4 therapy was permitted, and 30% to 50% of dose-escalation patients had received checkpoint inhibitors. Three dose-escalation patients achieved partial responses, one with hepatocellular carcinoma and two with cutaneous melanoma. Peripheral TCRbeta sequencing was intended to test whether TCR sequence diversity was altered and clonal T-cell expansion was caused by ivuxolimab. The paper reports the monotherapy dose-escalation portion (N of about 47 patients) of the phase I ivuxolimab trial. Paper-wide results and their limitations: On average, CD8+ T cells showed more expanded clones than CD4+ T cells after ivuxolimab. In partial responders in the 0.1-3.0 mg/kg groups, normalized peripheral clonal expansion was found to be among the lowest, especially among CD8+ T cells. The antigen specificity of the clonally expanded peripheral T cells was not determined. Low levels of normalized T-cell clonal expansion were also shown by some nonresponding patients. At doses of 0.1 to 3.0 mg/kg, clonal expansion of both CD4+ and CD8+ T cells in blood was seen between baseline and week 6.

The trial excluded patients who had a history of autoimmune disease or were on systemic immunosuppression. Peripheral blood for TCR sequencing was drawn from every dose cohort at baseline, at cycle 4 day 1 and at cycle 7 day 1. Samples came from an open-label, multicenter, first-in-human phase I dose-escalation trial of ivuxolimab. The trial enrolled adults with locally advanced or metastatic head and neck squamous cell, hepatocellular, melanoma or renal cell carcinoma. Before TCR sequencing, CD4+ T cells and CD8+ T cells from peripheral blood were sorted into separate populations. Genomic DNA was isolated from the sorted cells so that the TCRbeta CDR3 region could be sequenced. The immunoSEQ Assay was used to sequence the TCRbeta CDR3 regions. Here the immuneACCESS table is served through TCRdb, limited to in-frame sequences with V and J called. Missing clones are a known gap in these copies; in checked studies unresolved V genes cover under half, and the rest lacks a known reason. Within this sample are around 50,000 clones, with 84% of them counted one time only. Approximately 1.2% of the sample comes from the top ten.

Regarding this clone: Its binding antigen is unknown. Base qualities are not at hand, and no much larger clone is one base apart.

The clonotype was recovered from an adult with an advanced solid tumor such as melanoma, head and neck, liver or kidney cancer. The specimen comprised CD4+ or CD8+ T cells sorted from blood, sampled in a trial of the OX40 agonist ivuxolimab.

The sequenced DNA is TGTGCCAGCAGTCCATCACAGGGAGTGAGGGGTCAGCCCCAGCATTTT. This is translated as CASSPSQGVRGQPQHF. The chain employs TRBV28 and TRBJ1-5; the D gene is possibly TRBD1, with 6 bases matching. The CDR3 numbers 16 residues from cysteine through phenylalanine. Only the CDR3 portion is preserved as DNA: 48 bases, with reading frame beginning at the first base. The germline V gene supplies CDR1 MDHEN and CDR2 SYDVKM. V is shortened by 5 bases, J by 6 bases, and the region joining them spans 20 bases.